This TCR beta chain was sequenced in a study of cytomegalovirus exposure and HLA in healthy donors. The CDR3 covers 15 residues. The germline CDR1 and CDR2 sequences are MDHEN and SYDVKM. V was pared by 3 bases and J by 0 bases, with 11 bases between. PCR was performed using 60 Vbeta and 13 Jbeta primers. The method was immunoSEQ multiplex PCR; TCRdb's version includes in-frame clones alone and lacks a portion of them. Among some 170,000 clones listed, 82% were seen once. The study's findings and limits: The study dropped some indistinguishable V segments, TRBV6-2 and TRBV6-3 among them. Common viral pathogens seemed to be connected with several of the most significant clusters, according to a later analysis. The sole available immune exposure information was CMV serostatus.

This clone was recorded only once. Its target is unknown. The rearrangement uses TRBV28 and TRBJ1-2; tentative D call: TRBD1 (6 bases). Sequenced sample: PBMCs. The clonotype comes from a girl aged 10 to 17 in good health and CMV-seropositive. This CDR3 reads CASSLDSYSNYGYTF. In DNA, the CDR3 is TGTGCCAGCAGTTTGGACAGCTATTCTAACTATGGCTACACCTTC.